Following are 15 T cell receptor beta chains from one sample sequenced in a study of identical twins. TCRdb re-called the 5' RACE reads with MiXCR, one entry per CDR3 protein. This sample carries approximately 700,000 distinct CDR3 sequences, 15% to 20% of them seen once, and the ten largest clones take around 12%. These data also featured in a second study, about T cells expressing NK-cell markers.

The sample was PBMCs. The receptors originated from a woman in her late teens or twenties in good health.

V and J are TRBV5-1 and TRBJ2-3, with TRBD2 identical over 7 bases. This CDR3 is 16 amino acids long. From germline, CDR1 is SGHRS and CDR2 YFSETQ. With V trimmed by 0 bases and J by 5 bases, 9 bases remained unmatched. CDR3 in DNA: TGCGCCAGCAGCTTGGATGTGCGGGGAGGGATAGATACGCAGTATTTT. Amino acid sequence: CASSLDVRGGIDTQYF.

The chain combines TRBV12-3 or TRBV12-4 with TRBJ2-7; 7 nucleotides match TRBD1. V was pared by 4 bases and J by 2 bases, with 8 bases of the junction left unmatched. This CDR3 region has 15 residues. The CDR3 region has the DNA TGTGCCAGCAGTTCTGACAGGGCCCGTCCCTACGAGCAGTACTTC. Its translation is CASSSDRARPYEQYF.

This clonotype was seen many times. The J gene is TRBJ2-7, the V gene TRBV5-6, with 7 nucleotides matching TRBD1. Germline CDR1 and CDR2: SGHDT and YYEEEE. The CDR3 sequence is 14 residues long. J gave up 3 bases and V 3 bases, and 6 bases lay outside the gene matches. The CDR3 loop is CASSSYRDSYEQYF. The CDR3 DNA reads as TGTGCCAGCAGCTCCTACCGGGACAGCTACGAGCAGTACTTC.

The V call is TRBV20-1, the J call TRBJ2-5, with 9 bases matching TRBD2. The ends lost 5 bases at V and 5 bases at J; junction bases unmatched: 12. The CDR3 totals 15 residues. Germline V lookup: CDR1 DFQATT, CDR2 SNEGSKA (reference sequence). The CDR3 DNA is TGCAGTGCTGGGGGCGCTAGCGGGAACGGGGAGACCCAGTACTTC. Translating it yields CSAGGASGNGETQYF.

This rearrangement joins TRBV6-6 to TRBJ1-2, with D possibly being TRBD1 (5 bases). This CDR3 contains 11 residues. CDR1 MNHNY and CDR2 SVGAGI come from the germline V gene (reference sequence). Trimming shortened V by 10 bases and J by 6 bases, and 12 bases separated the two germline ends. Here the CDR3 DNA reads TGTGCCACGACGGGGGAGGATGGCTACACCTTC. Its protein product is CATTGEDGYTF.

The chain recombines TRBV6-5 with TRBJ2-7; TRBD1 is a possible D gene (6 bases). Trimming shortened V by 2 bases and J by 3 bases, and 14 bases separated the two germline ends. This CDR3 contains 15 residues. Germline V gene sequence: CDR1 MNHEY, CDR2 SVGAGI. Here the CDR3 DNA reads TGTGCCAGCAGTTACGGAGGACAGAGCCTCTACGAGCAGTACTTC. This translates into CASSYGGQSLYEQYF.

This clonotype has only a few counts. V usage is TRBV5-1 and J usage is TRBJ2-7, with TRBD2 as a possible D gene (5 bases). The CDR3 spans 15 residues. V was shortened by 0 bases and J by 3 bases, with 13 bases between the two germline ends. Germline V lookup: CDR1 SGHRS, CDR2 YFSETQ. The CDR3 sequence: CASSLAPSRDYEQYF. The CDR3 DNA follows: TGCGCCAGCAGCTTGGCCCCCAGCCGGGACTACGAGCAGTACTTC.

This clonotype was observed a few times. V gene TRBV7-2 combines with J gene TRBJ1-2; D might be TRBD1 (5 bases). V lost 2 bases and J 4 bases, leaving 14 bases between the germline ends. CDR3 length: 15 residues. Per germline, CDR1 SGHTA and CDR2 FQGNSA. CDR3 bases: TGTGCCAGCAGCTTAACCTCTGGGGGAGTCTATGGCTACACCTTC. Protein product: CASSLTSGGVYGYTF.

V and J are TRBV29-1 and TRBJ2-3, with unresolved D. CDR1 SQVTM and CDR2 ANQGSEA come from the germline V gene. This CDR3 is built from 13 residues. With 7 bases removed from V and 7 bases from J, the gap between germline ends came to 18 bases. In DNA form, the CDR3 reads TGCAGCGCCCTAATGAAAGAGGCCAATACGCAGTATTTT. Encoded protein: CSALMKEANTQYF.

The chain couples TRBV12-3 or TRBV12-4 to TRBJ2-7; D unresolved. The CDR3 spans 15 residues. V shed 6 bases and J shed 0 bases, with 15 bases lying between them. The CDR3: CASSPLSWTSYEQYF. CDR3 in DNA: TGTGCCAGCAGCCCCCTCAGCTGGACCTCCTACGAGCAGTACTTC.

This chain's CDR3 is CASSFPGSWNTEAFF. In DNA form, the CDR3 reads TGTGCCAGCAGTTTCCCAGGGAGCTGGAACACTGAAGCTTTCTTT. The chain recombines TRBV12-3 or TRBV12-4 with TRBJ1-1; TRBD1 might be the D (5 bases). This CDR3 region has 15 residues. Trimming cost V 3 bases and J 1 base, with 12 bases left between them.

This clonotype has a handful of counts. The chain joins TRBV5-6 to TRBJ1-6; 7 nucleotides align to TRBD1. Germline values: CDR1 SGHDT, CDR2 YYEEEE. The length of the CDR3 is 15 residues. J gave up 7 bases and V 3 bases, and 7 bases lay outside the gene matches. The CDR3, as DNA: TGTGCCAGCAGCTCAGAACCCAGGGGGAATTCACCCCTCCACTTT. Its translation: CASSSEPRGNSPLHF.

The genes are TRBV9 and TRBJ2-7; D gene ambiguous. The ends were cut back, 0 bases at V and 5 bases at J, with 9 bases in the middle. The CDR3 totals 13 residues. Germline lookup yields CDR1 SGDLS and CDR2 YYNGEE. The CDR3 DNA is TGTGCCAGCAGCGTAGACCCCGAGGACGAGCAGTACTTC. This encodes CASSVDPEDEQYF.

The V gene is TRBV27, the J gene TRBJ2-1; D is unresolved. Germline V gene data show CDR1 as MNHEY and CDR2 as SMNVEV (reference sequence). The V gene lost 4 bases and the J gene lost 8 bases, with 12 bases spanning the gap. The CDR3 is 13 amino acids. This CDR3 reads CASSSALGDEQFF. The CDR3, as DNA: TGTGCCAGCAGTTCCGCTCTGGGCGATGAGCAGTTCTTC.

The gene calls are TRBV4-2 and TRBJ2-5; 14 bases fit TRBD2. The CDR3 consists of 17 residues. Looked up from germline, CDR1 is LGHNA and CDR2 is YNFKEQ. With V trimmed by 4 bases and J by 4 bases, 8 bases remained unmatched. CDR3 region: CASSPGTSGGWRETQYF. The DNA of the CDR3 is TGTGCCAGCAGCCCTGGGACTAGCGGGGGATGGAGAGAGACCCAGTACTTC.